The clone carrying this TCR beta chain came up once. Its specificity is not known. The record originates from a study of cytomegalovirus exposure and HLA in healthy donors. Regarding the study as a whole: Subsequent analysis found a tendency for first-cohort TCR clusters to co-occur within the approximately 130 validation repertoires.

The table came from immunoSEQ multiplex PCR; TCRdb's copy has only in-frame clones and leaves some out. Of some 200,000 clones in the sample, roughly four fifths are singletons; the top ten hold 2.5% to 3.5%. This CDR3 comprises 15 residues. In germline, CDR1 is SEHNR, CDR2 FQNEAQ (reference sequence). The ends lost 5 bases at V and 4 bases at J; junction bases unmatched: 2. The specimen was PBMCs. The sequence was obtained from a woman aged 18 to 35 in good health and CMV-seropositive. V is TRBV7-9 and J is TRBJ2-3, with 14 bases identical to TRBD2. CDR3 region: CASSQTSGGADTQYF. The CDR3 coding sequence is TGTGCCAGCAGCCAGACTAGCGGGGGGGCAGATACGCAGTATTTT.